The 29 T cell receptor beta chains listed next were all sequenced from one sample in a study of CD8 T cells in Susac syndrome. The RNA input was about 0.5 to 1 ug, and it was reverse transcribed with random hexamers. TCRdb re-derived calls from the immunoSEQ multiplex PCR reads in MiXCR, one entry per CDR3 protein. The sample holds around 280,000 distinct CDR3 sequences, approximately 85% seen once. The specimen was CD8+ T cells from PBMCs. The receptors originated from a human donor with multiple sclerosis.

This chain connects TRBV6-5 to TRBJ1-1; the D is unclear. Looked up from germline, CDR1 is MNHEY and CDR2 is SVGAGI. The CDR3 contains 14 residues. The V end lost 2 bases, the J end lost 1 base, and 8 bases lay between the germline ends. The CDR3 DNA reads TGTGCCAGCAGTTACGGGGAGGGGAACACTGAAGCTTTCTTT. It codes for CASSYGEGNTEAFF.

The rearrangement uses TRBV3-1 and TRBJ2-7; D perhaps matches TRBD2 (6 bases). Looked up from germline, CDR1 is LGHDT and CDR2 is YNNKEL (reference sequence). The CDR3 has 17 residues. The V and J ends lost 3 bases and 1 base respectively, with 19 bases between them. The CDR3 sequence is CASSQTFRGARSYEQYF. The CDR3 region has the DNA TGTGCCAGCAGCCAGACCTTCCGCGGGGCCCGGTCCTACGAGCAGTACTTC.

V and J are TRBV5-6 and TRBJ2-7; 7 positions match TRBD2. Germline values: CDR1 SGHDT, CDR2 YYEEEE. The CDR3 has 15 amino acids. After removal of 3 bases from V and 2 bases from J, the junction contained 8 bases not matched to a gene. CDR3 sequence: CASSSLAGSPYEQYF. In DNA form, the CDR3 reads TGTGCCAGCAGCTCCTTAGCGGGCAGCCCCTACGAGCAGTACTTC.

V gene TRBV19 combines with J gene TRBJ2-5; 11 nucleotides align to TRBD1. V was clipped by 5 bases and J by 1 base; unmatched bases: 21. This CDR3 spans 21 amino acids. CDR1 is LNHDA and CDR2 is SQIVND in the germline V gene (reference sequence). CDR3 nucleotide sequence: TGTGCCAGTAGTTCCAGACTCCGGGACAGGGGGAATAAGGGAATCCAAGAGACCCAGTACTTC. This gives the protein CASSSRLRDRGNKGIQETQYF.

CDR3 region: CASSYSNLGTSGRPSTDTQYF. The CDR3 coding sequence is TGTGCCAGCAGTTATTCGAATCTCGGGACTAGCGGGAGGCCGAGCACAGATACGCAGTATTTT. The chain employs TRBV6-9 and TRBJ2-3, with 15 positions matching TRBD2. Germline lookup yields CDR1 MNHGY and CDR2 SVAAGI. The V and J ends lost 0 bases and 0 bases, in that order; junction bases with no gene match: 10. The length of the CDR3 is 21 residues.

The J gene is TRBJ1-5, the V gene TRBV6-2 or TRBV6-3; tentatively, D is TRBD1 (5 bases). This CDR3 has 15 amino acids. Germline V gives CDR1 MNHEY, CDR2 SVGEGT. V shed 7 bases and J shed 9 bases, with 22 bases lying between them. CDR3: CASTPLDKGSGPQHF. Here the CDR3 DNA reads TGTGCCAGCACCCCCTTGGACAAGGGGAGCGGGCCCCAGCATTTT.

Here the CDR3 DNA reads TGTGCCAGCAGCTTGGACTCCCCGGCTGAAAAACTGTTTTTT. This codes for CASSLDSPAEKLFF. The rearrangement uses TRBV7-9 and TRBJ1-4, with D unclear. This CDR3 has 14 amino acids. CDR1 is SEHNR and CDR2 is FQNEAQ in the germline V gene (reference sequence). V gave up 3 bases and J gave up 7 bases, with 12 bases separating them.

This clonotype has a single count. This chain's CDR3 is CASSTNGQGTTRSNQPQHF. Written as DNA, the CDR3 is TGTGCCAGCTCGACCAACGGACAGGGGACAACCCGAAGCAATCAGCCCCAGCATTTT. This rearrangement joins TRBV18 to TRBJ1-5, with TRBD1 identical over 9 bases. After removal of 6 bases from V and 1 base from J, the junction contained 16 bases not matched to a gene. The V gene's germline CDR1 is KGHSH and CDR2 LQKENI. The CDR3 is 19 residues long.

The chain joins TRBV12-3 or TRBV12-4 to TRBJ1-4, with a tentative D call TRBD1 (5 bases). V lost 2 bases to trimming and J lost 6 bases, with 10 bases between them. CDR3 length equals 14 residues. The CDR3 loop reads CASSLFREDEKLFF. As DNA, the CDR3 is TGTGCCAGCAGTTTATTCAGGGAGGATGAAAAACTGTTTTTT.

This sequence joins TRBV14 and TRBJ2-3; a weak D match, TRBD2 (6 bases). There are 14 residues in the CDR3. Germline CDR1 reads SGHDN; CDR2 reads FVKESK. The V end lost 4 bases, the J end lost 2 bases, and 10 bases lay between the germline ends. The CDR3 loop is CASSPTRFTDTQYF. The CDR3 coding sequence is TGTGCCAGCAGCCCGACTAGATTCACAGATACGCAGTATTTT.

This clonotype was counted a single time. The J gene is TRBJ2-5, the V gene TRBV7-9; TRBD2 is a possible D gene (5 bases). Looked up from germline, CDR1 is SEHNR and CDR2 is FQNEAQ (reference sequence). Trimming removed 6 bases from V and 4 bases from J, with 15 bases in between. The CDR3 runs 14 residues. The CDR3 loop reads CASSSGGRVETQYF. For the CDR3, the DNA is TGTGCCAGCAGTTCCGGTGGGCGGGTAGAGACCCAGTACTTC. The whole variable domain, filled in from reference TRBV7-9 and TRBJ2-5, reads DTGVSQNPRHKITKRGQNVTFRCDPISEHNRLYWYRQTLGQGPEFLTYFQNEAQLEKSRLLSDRFSAERPKGSFSTLEIQRTEQGDSAMYLCASSSGGRVETQYFGPGTRLLVL.

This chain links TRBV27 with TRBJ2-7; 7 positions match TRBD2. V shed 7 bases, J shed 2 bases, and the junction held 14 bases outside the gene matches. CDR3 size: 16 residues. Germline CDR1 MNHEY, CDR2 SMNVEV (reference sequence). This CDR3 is CASTASTGEGTYEQYF. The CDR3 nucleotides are TGTGCCAGCACCGCCAGCACGGGGGAGGGTACCTACGAGCAGTACTTC.

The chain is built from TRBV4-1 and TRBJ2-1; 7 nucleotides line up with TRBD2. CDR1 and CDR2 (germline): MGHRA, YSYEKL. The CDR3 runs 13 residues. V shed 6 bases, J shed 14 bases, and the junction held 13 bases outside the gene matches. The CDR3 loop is CASRKDGMGGEFF. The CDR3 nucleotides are TGCGCCAGCAGAAAGGACGGGATGGGGGGGGAGTTCTTC.

The CDR3 reads CASRFGHSYEQYF. CDR3 in DNA: TGCGCCAGCAGATTCGGACACTCCTACGAGCAGTACTTC. V and J are TRBV5-1 and TRBJ2-7; D is perhaps TRBD1 (5 bases). The CDR3 has 13 amino acids. V gave up 5 bases and J gave up 0 bases, with 9 bases separating them. The V gene's germline CDR1 is SGHRS and CDR2 YFSETQ.

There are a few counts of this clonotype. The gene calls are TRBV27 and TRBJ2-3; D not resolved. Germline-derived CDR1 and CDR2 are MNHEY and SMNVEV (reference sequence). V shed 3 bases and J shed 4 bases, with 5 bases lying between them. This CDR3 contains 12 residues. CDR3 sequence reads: CASSLTPDTQYF. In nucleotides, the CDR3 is TGTGCCAGCAGTTTGACCCCAGATACGCAGTATTTT.

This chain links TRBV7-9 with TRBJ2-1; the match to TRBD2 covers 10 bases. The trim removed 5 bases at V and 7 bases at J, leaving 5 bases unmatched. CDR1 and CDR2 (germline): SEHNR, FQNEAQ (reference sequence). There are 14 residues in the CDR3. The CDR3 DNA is TGTGCCAGCAGCGTCCCTAGCGGGAGAAATGAGCAGTTCTTC. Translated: CASSVPSGRNEQFF.

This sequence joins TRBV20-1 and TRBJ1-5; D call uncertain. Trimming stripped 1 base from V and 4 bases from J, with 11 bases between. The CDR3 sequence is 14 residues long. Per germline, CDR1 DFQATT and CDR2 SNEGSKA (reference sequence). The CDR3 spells CSARVPGINQPQHF. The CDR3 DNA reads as TGCAGTGCTAGAGTTCCCGGGATTAATCAGCCCCAGCATTTT.

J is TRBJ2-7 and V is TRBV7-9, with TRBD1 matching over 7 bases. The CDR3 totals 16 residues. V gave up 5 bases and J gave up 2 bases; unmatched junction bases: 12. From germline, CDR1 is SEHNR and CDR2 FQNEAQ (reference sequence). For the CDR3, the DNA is TGTGCCAGCAGCCAAACGGCCGGGACAGAACCCTACGAGCAGTACTTC. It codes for CASSQTAGTEPYEQYF.

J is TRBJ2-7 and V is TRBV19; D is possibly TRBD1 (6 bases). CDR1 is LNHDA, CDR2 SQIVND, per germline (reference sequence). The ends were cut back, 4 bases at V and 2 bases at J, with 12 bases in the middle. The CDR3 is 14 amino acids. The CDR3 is CASSRGRTTYEQYF. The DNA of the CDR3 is TGTGCCAGTAGTAGGGGGCGGACCACCTACGAGCAGTACTTC.

This CDR3 is CASNSGRAGTGELFF. The CDR3 region has the DNA TGTGCCAGCAATAGCGGGAGGGCCGGAACCGGGGAGCTGTTTTTT. The gene calls are TRBV28 and TRBJ2-2; 11 bases match TRBD2. The CDR3 is made up of 15 amino acids. The germline CDR1 and CDR2 sequences are MDHEN and SYDVKM. V lost 7 bases, J lost 5 bases, and 6 bases stayed unmatched.

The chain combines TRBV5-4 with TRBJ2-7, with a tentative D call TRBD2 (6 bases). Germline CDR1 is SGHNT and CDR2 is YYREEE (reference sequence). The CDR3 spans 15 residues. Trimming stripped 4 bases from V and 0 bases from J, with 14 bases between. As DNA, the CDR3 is TGTGCCAGCAGCCCGGGACTCACGAGCTCCTACGAGCAGTACTTC. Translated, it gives CASSPGLTSSYEQYF.

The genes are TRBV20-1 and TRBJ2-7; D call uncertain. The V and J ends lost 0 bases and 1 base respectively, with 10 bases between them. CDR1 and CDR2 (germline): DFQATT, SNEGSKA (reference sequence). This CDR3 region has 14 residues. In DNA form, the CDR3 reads TGCAGTGCTAGAGATCACGGCTCGTCCTACGAGCAGTACTTC. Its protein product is CSARDHGSSYEQYF.

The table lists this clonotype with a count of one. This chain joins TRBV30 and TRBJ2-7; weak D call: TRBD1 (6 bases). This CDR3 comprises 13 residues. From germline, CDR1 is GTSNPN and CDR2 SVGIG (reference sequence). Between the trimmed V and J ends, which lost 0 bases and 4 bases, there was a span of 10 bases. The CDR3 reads CAWSVPRGYEQYF. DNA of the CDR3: TGTGCCTGGAGTGTACCCAGGGGTTACGAGCAGTACTTC.

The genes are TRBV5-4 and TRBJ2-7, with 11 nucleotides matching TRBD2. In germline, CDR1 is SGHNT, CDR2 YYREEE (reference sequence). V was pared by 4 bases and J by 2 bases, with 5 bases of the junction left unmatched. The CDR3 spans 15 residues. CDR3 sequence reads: CASSLGLAATYEQYF. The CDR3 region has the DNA TGTGCCAGCAGCCTGGGACTAGCGGCGACCTACGAGCAGTACTTC. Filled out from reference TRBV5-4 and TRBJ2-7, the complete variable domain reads ETGVTQSPTHLIKTRGQQVTLRCSSQSGHNTVSWYQQALGQGPQFIFQYYREEENGRGNFPPRFSGLQFPNYSSELNVNALELDDSALYLCASSLGLAATYEQYFGPGTRLTVT.

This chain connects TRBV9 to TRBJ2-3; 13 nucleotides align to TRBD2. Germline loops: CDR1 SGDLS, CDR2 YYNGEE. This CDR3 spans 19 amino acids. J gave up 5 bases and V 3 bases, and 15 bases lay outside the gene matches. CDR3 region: CASSGTSGSSGGSIDTQYF. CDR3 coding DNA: TGTGCCAGCAGCGGGACTAGCGGGAGTTCTGGGGGCTCGATAGATACGCAGTATTTT.

The CDR3 DNA follows: TGTGCCAGCAGCTCTAGGACTCGCGAGGAGCACGAGCAGTACTTC. Amino acids: CASSSRTREEHEQYF. The chain employs TRBV7-9 and TRBJ2-7; maybe TRBD2 (5 bases). The CDR3 spans 15 residues. Trimming stripped 4 bases from V and 5 bases from J, with 18 bases between. Germline CDR1 is SEHNR and CDR2 is FQNEAQ (reference sequence).

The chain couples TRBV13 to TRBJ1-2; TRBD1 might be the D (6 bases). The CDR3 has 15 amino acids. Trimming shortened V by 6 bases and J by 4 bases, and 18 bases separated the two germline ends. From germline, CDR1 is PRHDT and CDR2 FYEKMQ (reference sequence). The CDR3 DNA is TGTGCCAGCAGTGGTCCTAGGACAGAATCCTATGGCTACACCTTC. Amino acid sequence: CASSGPRTESYGYTF.

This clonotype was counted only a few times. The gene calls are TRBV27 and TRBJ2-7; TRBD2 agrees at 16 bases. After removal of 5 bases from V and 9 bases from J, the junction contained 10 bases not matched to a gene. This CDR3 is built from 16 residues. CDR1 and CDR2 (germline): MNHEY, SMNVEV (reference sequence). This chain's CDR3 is CASSAGTSGRASLQYF. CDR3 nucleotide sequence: TGTGCCAGCAGTGCCGGGACTAGCGGGAGGGCCTCTTTGCAGTACTTC.

CDR3 in DNA: TGTGCCAGCACTCAAACCACCAGTGCAACTAATGAAAAACTGTTTTTT. It codes for CASTQTTSATNEKLFF. The chain recombines TRBV2 with TRBJ1-4; D not certain. Trimming shortened V by 7 bases and J by 0 bases, and 15 bases separated the two germline ends. Per the germline V gene, CDR1 is SNHLY and CDR2 is FYNNEI. The CDR3 extends over 16 amino acids. The variable domain in full, completed from reference TRBV2 and TRBJ1-4, reads EPEVTQTPSHQVTQMGQEVILRCVPISNHLYFYWYRQILGQKVEFLVSFYNNEISEKSEIFDDQFSVERPDGSNFTLKIRSTKLEDSAMYFCASTQTTSATNEKLFFGSGTQLSVL.